The 32 T cell receptor beta chains listed next were all sequenced from one sample in a study of blood T cell repertoires in COVID-19. The table came from immunoSEQ multiplex PCR; TCRdb's copy has only in-frame clones and leaves some out. Of under 250,000 clones in the sample, roughly four fifths are singletons; the top ten hold roughly 2.3%. Source material: peripheral blood. These receptor sequences come from a woman aged 55-70 years with acute or convalescent COVID-19.

This chain connects TRBV19 to TRBJ1-1; tentative D call: TRBD1 (6 bases). Germline CDR1 and CDR2: LNHDA and SQIVND (reference sequence). There are 15 residues in the CDR3. Between the trimmed V and J ends, which lost 7 bases and 10 bases, there was a span of 25 bases. For the CDR3, the DNA is TGTGCCAGTACCCAGTACCCCCAGGGACATGAGGGAGCTTTCTTT. Translation gives CASTQYPQGHEGAFF.

This rearrangement joins TRBV12-3 or TRBV12-4 to TRBJ1-2; D not certain. V was clipped by 3 bases and J by 8 bases, with 10 bases between them. This CDR3 region has 12 residues. The chain's CDR3 is CASSFEGHGYTF. The CDR3 nucleotides read TGTGCCAGCAGTTTTGAGGGTCACGGCTACACCTTC.

V is TRBV9 and J is TRBJ2-7, with TRBD1 identical over 8 bases. Germline values: CDR1 SGDLS, CDR2 YYNGEE. After removal of 2 bases from V and 6 bases from J, the junction contained 10 bases not matched to a gene. The CDR3 has 15 amino acids. This CDR3 reads CASSVDISTGGEQYF. CDR3 sequence (DNA): TGTGCCAGCAGCGTCGACATCTCAACAGGGGGCGAGCAGTACTTC.

The chain is built from TRBV3-1 (or the pseudogene TRBV3-2) and TRBJ2-3; TRBD1 aligns across 9 bases. Trimming at V came to 3 bases and at J to 1 base, leaving 2 bases not matched to a gene. This CDR3 region has 15 residues. In germline, CDR1 is LGHDT, CDR2 YNNKEL (reference sequence). CDR3 DNA sequence: TGTGCCAGCAGCCACTGGACAGGGGGCACAGATACGCAGTATTTT. This translates into CASSHWTGGTDTQYF.

The chain is built from TRBV11-2 and TRBJ1-6; perhaps TRBD1 as D (6 bases). V dropped 1 base and J dropped 10 bases, with 11 bases sitting between them. This CDR3 region has 14 residues. The germline CDR1 and CDR2 sequences are SGHAT and FQNNGV. In DNA form, the CDR3 reads TGTGCCAGCAGCTTAGGAGGGGGTGGGTCACCCCTCCACTTT. It is translated as CASSLGGGGSPLHF.

This chain connects TRBV14 to TRBJ2-3; TRBD2 aligns across 13 bases. V shed 4 bases, J shed 8 bases, and the junction held 9 bases outside the gene matches. The CDR3 covers 16 residues. Per germline, CDR1 SGHDN and CDR2 FVKESK. This CDR3 is CASSPRPGLAGFTQYF. As DNA, the CDR3 is TGTGCCAGCAGCCCCCGCCCGGGACTAGCGGGGTTTACGCAGTATTTT.

This chain links TRBV4-1 with TRBJ1-3; TRBD1 might be the D (5 bases). From germline, CDR1 is MGHRA and CDR2 YSYEKL. The CDR3 has 12 amino acids. V lost 3 bases, J lost 9 bases, and 9 bases lay in between. The CDR3 nucleotides are TGCGCCAGCAGCCACTCAGGGTCCACCATATATTTT. It yields the protein CASSHSGSTIYF.

This chain links TRBV6-2 or TRBV6-3 with TRBJ2-7; D might be TRBD1 (6 bases). V gave up 0 bases and J gave up 2 bases, with 8 bases separating them. The CDR3 totals 14 residues. Germline CDR1 and CDR2: MNHEY and SVGEGT. CDR3 nucleotide sequence: TGTGCCAGCAGTTACTCTTGGACAGCCTACGAGCAGTACTTC. Protein: CASSYSWTAYEQYF.

The CDR3 nucleotides read TGCGCCAGCAGCTTGGGAGGCGGGGGGCCGGAGACCCAGTACTTC. Protein: CASSLGGGGPETQYF. This rearrangement joins TRBV5-1 to TRBJ2-5; the match to TRBD2 covers 8 bases. CDR1 is SGHRS and CDR2 is YFSETQ in the germline V gene. This CDR3 spans 15 amino acids. The ends lost 0 bases at V and 5 bases at J; junction bases unmatched: 6.

The chain has TRBV4-2 and TRBJ2-3; tentative D call: TRBD2 (7 bases). In germline, CDR1 is LGHNA, CDR2 YNFKEQ. The CDR3 totals 17 residues. V was shortened by 0 bases and J by 6 bases, with 19 bases between the two germline ends. For the CDR3, the DNA is TGTGCCAGCAGCCAAGATGCGACGGGGGGCCTCCTGGATACGCAGTATTTT. Residues: CASSQDATGGLLDTQYF.

CDR3 bases: TGTGCCAGTAGTATAGACAGGGGAAATTCACCCCTCCACTTT. Encoded protein: CASSIDRGNSPLHF. The V call is TRBV19, the J call TRBJ1-6; possible D gene TRBD1, 6 bases. The V end was cut by 0 bases, the J end by 7 bases, with 7 bases between. The CDR3 extends over 14 amino acids. CDR1 and CDR2 from the germline V gene are LNHDA and SQIVND (reference sequence).

The chain links TRBV28 to TRBJ1-2; the match to TRBD1 covers 7 bases. The germline V gene has CDR1 MDHEN and CDR2 SYDVKM. V lost 5 bases and J lost 11; bases outside the gene matches: 11. The length of the CDR3 is 13 residues. CDR3 nucleotides: TGTGCCAGCAGTCCCCGTCGACAGGGAACATACACCTTC. This codes for CASSPRRQGTYTF.

The CDR3, as DNA: TGTGCCAGCAGAGATACCGGGACAGTCTATGGCTACACCTTC. This encodes CASRDTGTVYGYTF. The rearrangement uses TRBV2 and TRBJ1-2; 7 positions match TRBD1. The trim removed 6 bases at V and 4 bases at J, leaving 8 bases unmatched. Germline assignment: CDR1 SNHLY and CDR2 FYNNEI. CDR3 size: 14 residues.

The chain combines TRBV30 with TRBJ1-1; weak D call: TRBD1 (5 bases). This CDR3 region has 11 residues. V gave up 7 bases and J gave up 1 base, with 7 bases separating them. Germline V lookup: CDR1 GTSNPN, CDR2 SVGIG (reference sequence). CDR3 bases: TGTGCCTTCAGGGAGAACACTGAAGCTTTCTTT. Residues: CAFRENTEAFF.

This chain's CDR3 is CASGGRKVYTEAFF. As DNA, the CDR3 is TGTGCCAGCGGAGGCAGGAAGGTTTACACTGAAGCTTTCTTT. The chain couples TRBV28 to TRBJ1-1; D call uncertain. V was trimmed by 8 bases and J by 3 bases, leaving 16 bases between them. The germline V gene has CDR1 MDHEN and CDR2 SYDVKM. The CDR3 has 14 residues.

Regarding this clone: Other DNA sequences in the sample encode the same CDR3. The rearrangement links TRBV5-1 to TRBJ1-1; D not resolved. This CDR3 region has 14 residues. Trimming pared 0 bases from V and 3 bases from J, leaving 9 bases between. CDR1 SGHRS and CDR2 YFSETQ come from the germline V gene. CDR3 nucleotide sequence: TGCGCCAGCAGCTTGGCGGACTCTTACACTGAAGCTTTCTTT. Amino acids: CASSLADSYTEAFF.

The chain joins TRBV6-6 to TRBJ1-2, with 8 positions matching TRBD1. CDR1 is MNHNY, CDR2 SVGAGI, per germline (reference sequence). The CDR3 sequence is 14 residues long. The junction had 4 bases not matched to a gene; V was cut back by 5 bases and J by 2 bases. The CDR3 spells CASSQTGGNYGYTF. Written as DNA, the CDR3 is TGTGCCAGCAGTCAAACAGGGGGAAACTATGGCTACACCTTC.

This clone was seen a handful of times. The chain is built from TRBV6-5 and TRBJ1-2; D possibly corresponds to TRBD1 (5 bases). The V end was cut by 6 bases, the J end by 2 bases, with 13 bases between. Germline V gene data show CDR1 as MNHEY and CDR2 as SVGAGI. The CDR3 has 14 residues. The CDR3 reads CASSTNQGNYGYTF. The CDR3, as DNA: TGTGCCAGCAGCACGAATCAGGGCAACTATGGCTACACCTTC.

This clone was detected only a few times. The rearrangement joins TRBV11-2 to TRBJ1-6, with TRBD1 matching 10 bases. Germline V gene lookup returns CDR1 SGHAT and CDR2 FQNNGV. The trim removed 5 bases at V and 10 bases at J, leaving 8 bases unmatched. The length of the CDR3 is 15 residues. Here the CDR3 DNA reads TGTGCCAGCAGCCTCGGGACAGGGGAGGGCTCACCCCTCCACTTT. Translation: CASSLGTGEGSPLHF.

This chain links TRBV6-2 or TRBV6-3 with TRBJ2-2, with D maybe TRBD1 (5 bases). Trimming took 5 bases from V and 6 from J, leaving 19 bases between them. Germline CDR1 and CDR2: MNHEY and SVGEGT. The CDR3 runs to 16 residues. The CDR3 DNA reads as TGTGCCAGCAGTAACGGTGGGGCAGGGTATTCCGGGGAGCTGTTTTTT. As protein: CASSNGGAGYSGELFF.

The chain links TRBV5-8 to TRBJ2-5; 9 nucleotides agree with TRBD1. CDR3 size: 14 residues. The germline gives CDR1 SGHTS, CDR2 YDEGEE. V was clipped by 4 bases and J by 4 bases; unmatched bases: 5. CDR3 coding DNA: TGTGCCAGCAGCCCGGACAGGGGCCGAGAGACCCAGTACTTC. This gives the protein CASSPDRGRETQYF.

The CDR3, as DNA: TGTGCCAACAGACTCACAGATACGCAGTATTTT. As protein: CANRLTDTQYF. The rearrangement joins TRBV6-4 to TRBJ2-3; no clear D gene. This CDR3 has 11 residues. V gave up 10 bases and J gave up 2 bases, with 7 bases separating them. Looked up from germline, CDR1 is MRHNA and CDR2 is SNTAGT.

The V and J genes are TRBV5-5 and TRBJ1-2, with 9 bases fitting TRBD1. CDR3 length: 15 amino acids. The germline CDR1 and CDR2 sequences are SGHKS and YYEKEE (reference sequence). After removal of 1 base from V and 7 bases from J, the junction contained 8 bases not matched to a gene. The chain's CDR3 is CASSLSFDRGAGYTF. CDR3 nucleotide sequence: TGTGCCAGCAGCTTGAGTTTCGACAGGGGGGCTGGCTACACCTTC.

V gene TRBV15 combines with J gene TRBJ1-5; 7 bases line up with TRBD1. Germline CDR1 and CDR2: LNHNV and YYDKDF (reference sequence). The V segment lost 0 bases and the J segment 5 bases; nucleotides outside the gene matches: 1. The CDR3 covers 14 residues. CDR3 in DNA: TGTGCCACCAGCAGAGATGGACAGGATCAGCCCCAGCATTTT. It encodes CATSRDGQDQPQHF. Full variable domain (outside the CDR3, taken from reference TRBV15 and TRBJ1-5): DAMVIQNPRYQVTQFGKPVTLSCSQTLNHNVMYWYQQKSSQAPKLLFHYYDKDFNNEADTPDNFQSRRPNTSFCFLDIRSPGLGDTAMYLCATSRDGQDQPQHFGDGTRLSIL.

The V gene is TRBV19, the J gene TRBJ2-2, with 7 bases lining up with TRBD1. With V trimmed by 0 bases and J by 1 base, 5 bases remained unmatched. The CDR3 runs 17 residues. CDR1 is LNHDA and CDR2 is SQIVND in the germline V gene (reference sequence). CDR3: CASSIDFRTGNTGELFF. CDR3 DNA: TGTGCCAGTAGTATAGATTTTCGGACAGGGAACACCGGGGAGCTGTTTTTT.

CDR3 protein: CASSQGYFSYEQYF. Written as DNA, the CDR3 is TGCGCCAGCAGCCAAGGTTACTTTTCCTACGAGCAGTACTTC. The chain joins TRBV4-1 to TRBJ2-7, with no clear D. Germline V lookup: CDR1 MGHRA, CDR2 YSYEKL. V was pared by 1 base and J by 1 base, with 8 bases between. The CDR3 sequence is 14 residues long.

Details on this clone: The sample holds other DNA sequences that translate to the same CDR3. The genes are TRBV6-5 and TRBJ2-1, with a possible D match to TRBD2 (6 bases). Germline V gene lookup returns CDR1 MNHEY and CDR2 SVGAGI. The ends were cut back, 0 bases at V and 1 base at J, with 7 bases in the middle. This CDR3 spans 15 amino acids. In DNA form, the CDR3 reads TGTGCCAGCAGTTACTCCGGGGGTTCCTACAATGAGCAGTTCTTC. Translating gives CASSYSGGSYNEQFF.

The chain carries TRBV28 and TRBJ2-1; 11 positions match TRBD2. In germline, CDR1 is MDHEN, CDR2 SYDVKM. J lost 9 bases, V lost 8 bases, and 18 bases had no gene match. This CDR3 region has 17 residues. CDR3 loop: CASYSLLAGGIWGEQFF. CDR3 bases: TGTGCCAGCTACAGTTTGTTAGCGGGGGGGATTTGGGGTGAGCAGTTCTTC.

This chain connects TRBV11-2 to TRBJ1-1, with TRBD1 as a possible D gene (5 bases). The V gene lost 9 bases and the J gene lost 7 bases, with 12 bases spanning the gap. Germline-derived CDR1 and CDR2 are SGHAT and FQNNGV. The CDR3 has 11 residues. The CDR3 sequence: CARGPYIEAFF. In nucleotides, the CDR3 is TGTGCCAGGGGGCCTTATATTGAAGCTTTCTTT.

The J gene is TRBJ2-7, the V gene TRBV11-2, with 10 nucleotides matching TRBD2. V shed 5 bases and J 1 base; nucleotides not matched to a gene: 5. The CDR3 contains 15 residues. Germline V gene data show CDR1 as SGHAT and CDR2 as FQNNGV. CDR3 amino acids: CASSEAGGPSYEQYF. The CDR3 bases are TGTGCCAGCAGCGAAGCGGGGGGGCCATCCTACGAGCAGTACTTC.

The V gene is TRBV3-1 (or the pseudogene TRBV3-2), the J gene TRBJ1-2; 8 nucleotides align to TRBD1. V gave up 4 bases and J gave up 6 bases; unmatched junction bases: 10. There are 15 residues in the CDR3. Germline V gene lookup returns CDR1 LGHDT and CDR2 YNNKEL (reference sequence). The CDR3, as DNA: TGTGCCAGCAGCCGACTACAGGGGGGCGAGAATGGCTACACCTTC. Translating gives CASSRLQGGENGYTF.

This clone was detected a few times. This chain links TRBV9 with TRBJ2-6, with D uncertain. Germline CDR1 is SGDLS and CDR2 is YYNGEE. V was pared by 4 bases and J by 4 bases, with 9 bases between. This CDR3 is built from 14 residues. CDR3 in amino acids: CASSYFLGANVLTF. The CDR3 bases are TGTGCCAGCAGCTACTTTTTGGGGGCCAACGTCCTGACTTTC.